The 18 T cell receptor beta chains given below trace back to one sample, sequenced in a study of blood T cell repertoires in COVID-19. Sequencing used immunoSEQ multiplex PCR; TCRdb keeps in-frame clones, though not all of them. This table holds 100,000 to 150,000 clones, roughly 88% found once. Sequenced: peripheral blood. These receptors all come from a human donor in a cohort sampled during active COVID-19.

The rearrangement joins TRBV5-1 to TRBJ2-6; TRBD1 agrees at 7 bases. The CDR3 runs 15 residues. In germline, CDR1 is SGHRS, CDR2 YFSETQ. V shed 4 bases and J 2 bases; nucleotides not matched to a gene: 3. The CDR3 coding sequence is TGCGCCAGCAGCACCGGACAGGCTGGGGCCAACGTCCTGACTTTC. Translating it yields CASSTGQAGANVLTF.

The V gene is TRBV6-5, the J gene TRBJ2-4; 7 bases match TRBD1. CDR1 is MNHEY, CDR2 SVGAGI, per germline. Losses at the gene ends were 5 bases for V and 0 bases for J; bases not matched to a gene: 7. This CDR3 is built from 16 residues. The CDR3 DNA follows: TGTGCCAGCAGTAACTGGGACAGTCTAGCCAAAAACATTCAGTACTTC. It codes for CASSNWDSLAKNIQYF.

The chain uses TRBV12-3 or TRBV12-4 and TRBJ1-1; possible D gene TRBD1, 6 bases. The CDR3 contains 13 residues. Deletions cut 6 bases from V and 1 base from J, with 9 bases between. The CDR3 loop is CASSWTANTEAFF. CDR3 sequence (DNA): TGTGCCAGCAGCTGGACAGCGAACACTGAAGCTTTCTTT.

The table lists this clone with many counts. Other DNA sequences from this sample encode an identical CDR3 as well. CDR3 sequence (DNA): TGTGCCAGCGGCACAGGGGGAGGCAATGAGCAGTTCTTC. Amino acids: CASGTGGGNEQFF. V gene TRBV6-5 combines with J gene TRBJ2-1; 8 positions agree with TRBD1. The CDR3 consists of 13 residues. V was pared by 8 bases and J by 6 bases, with 6 bases of the junction left unmatched. Germline CDR1 and CDR2: MNHEY and SVGAGI.

The chain employs TRBV14 and TRBJ1-1; TRBD1 agrees at 10 bases. Trimming cost V 7 bases and J 1 base; bases outside gene matches: 6. Germline values: CDR1 SGHDN, CDR2 FVKESK. The CDR3 loop spans 15 amino acids. CDR3 DNA: TGTGCCAGCATCGGGACAGGGGACGAGAACACTGAAGCTTTCTTT. Translation: CASIGTGDENTEAFF.

The chain combines TRBV28 with TRBJ2-3; 8 bases align to TRBD2. Germline V gene sequence: CDR1 MDHEN, CDR2 SYDVKM. The CDR3 length is 18 residues. Unmatched junction bases numbered 11, after V lost 1 base and J lost 2 bases. CDR3 region: CASSLSPGLGAHTDTQYF. In nucleotides, the CDR3 is TGTGCCAGCAGTTTATCGCCGGGACTAGGGGCCCACACAGATACGCAGTATTTT.

The chain combines TRBV5-1 with TRBJ2-7; D remains ambiguous. Germline V gives CDR1 SGHRS, CDR2 YFSETQ. This CDR3 is 12 amino acids long. With 4 bases removed from V and 4 bases from J, the gap between germline ends came to 9 bases. The CDR3 spells CASSVNGYEQYF. In nucleotides, the CDR3 is TGCGCCAGCAGCGTGAACGGTTACGAGCAGTACTTC.

This chain uses TRBV6-5 with TRBJ2-5, with D tentatively TRBD2 (7 bases). Germline loops: CDR1 MNHEY, CDR2 SVGAGI. Trimming cost V 2 bases and J 3 bases, with 13 bases left between them. The CDR3 spans 15 residues. In DNA form, the CDR3 reads TGTGCCAGCAGTTACCGGGGGGCGCCCGAAGAGACCCAGTACTTC. It translates to CASSYRGAPEETQYF.

V gene TRBV5-5 combines with J gene TRBJ1-5; D might be TRBD1 (5 bases). The germline V gene encodes CDR1 SGHKS and CDR2 YYEKEE (reference sequence). Trimming stripped 4 bases from V and 1 base from J, with 18 bases between. The CDR3 spans 17 residues. The CDR3 DNA sequence: TGTGCCAGCAGCAGCGAAGAGGTCCGGGGGAGCAATCAGCCCCAGCATTTT. Translating it yields CASSSEEVRGSNQPQHF.

This sequence joins TRBV6-5 and TRBJ2-3, with D perhaps matching TRBD1 (5 bases). V was shortened by 0 bases and J by 6 bases, with 10 bases between the two germline ends. The CDR3 loop spans 14 amino acids. CDR1 is MNHEY and CDR2 is SVGAGI in the germline V gene. CDR3 sequence reads: CASSYSRAADTQYF. CDR3 DNA sequence: TGTGCCAGCAGTTACTCCAGGGCGGCGGATACGCAGTATTTT.

The V gene is TRBV7-3, the J gene TRBJ2-3, with TRBD2 matching over 11 bases. The germline gives CDR1 SGHTA, CDR2 FQGTGA. The CDR3 loop spans 16 amino acids. V trimming: 5 bases; J trimming: 4 bases; junction bases outside the gene matches: 8. The CDR3, as DNA: TGTGCCAGCAGCCCCACTAGCGGGAGTTCAGCAGATACGCAGTATTTT. Its translation is CASSPTSGSSADTQYF.

The chain is built from TRBV19 and TRBJ2-1, with 8 bases lining up with TRBD1. The length of the CDR3 is 15 residues. Germline V lookup: CDR1 LNHDA, CDR2 SQIVND (reference sequence). Germline trimming cut 6 bases from V and 8 bases from J; bases unmatched to any gene: 12. In DNA, the CDR3 is TGTGCCAGTAGGAATAGTCCCGGGACAGGTCATGAGCAGTTCTTC. It yields the protein CASRNSPGTGHEQFF.

This clone was seen only once. The chain is built from TRBV4-1 and TRBJ2-7; TRBD2 aligns across 8 bases. The germline CDR1 and CDR2 sequences are MGHRA and YSYEKL. The CDR3 is made up of 16 amino acids. V was pared by 3 bases and J by 4 bases, with 11 bases of the junction left unmatched. The DNA for the CDR3 is TGCGCCAGCAGCCAGTTACCACTAGCGGCGGATTACGAGCAGTACTTC. It codes for CASSQLPLAADYEQYF.

This sequence joins TRBV5-1 and TRBJ2-7; the D gene is possibly TRBD2 (7 bases). Germline lookup yields CDR1 SGHRS and CDR2 YFSETQ. CDR3 size: 15 residues. V was pared by 6 bases and J by 7 bases, with 23 bases between. The CDR3 DNA reads as TGCGCCAGCACCCCCCCGGGGGGCGCTCCTAAGGAGCAGTACTTC. Translating gives CASTPPGGAPKEQYF.

The V and J genes are TRBV3-1 (or the pseudogene TRBV3-2) and TRBJ2-5; D not certain. The CDR3 spans 11 residues. Germline V CDR1 and CDR2: LGHDT, YNNKEL (reference sequence). The germline V and J ends were trimmed by 4 bases and 5 bases, with 5 bases remaining between them. The CDR3 nucleotides are TGTGCCAGCAGCCTCATGGAGACCCAGTACTTC. Translated, it gives CASSLMETQYF.

V is TRBV28 and J is TRBJ1-1; TRBD1 matches 8 bases. The germline V gene encodes CDR1 MDHEN and CDR2 SYDVKM. The V gene end was trimmed by 6 bases and the J gene end by 6 bases; junction bases not matched to a gene: 6. This CDR3 has 13 residues. CDR3 in amino acids: CASSGQGWAEAFF. In DNA, the CDR3 is TGTGCCAGCAGCGGACAGGGCTGGGCTGAAGCTTTCTTT.

This sequence joins TRBV10-1 and TRBJ2-5; perhaps TRBD1 as D (6 bases). The V end was cut by 3 bases, the J end by 2 bases, with 10 bases between. The CDR3 runs to 14 residues. The germline V gene has CDR1 WNHNN and CDR2 SYGVQD (reference sequence). The CDR3 reads CASSDGTYQETQYF. In nucleotides, the CDR3 is TGCGCCAGCAGTGACGGGACATATCAAGAGACCCAGTACTTC.

The rearrangement joins TRBV28 to TRBJ2-7; 9 bases are a match to TRBD1. CDR3 size: 12 residues. Germline lookup yields CDR1 MDHEN and CDR2 SYDVKM. Unmatched junction bases numbered 5, after V lost 7 bases and J lost 7 bases. The CDR3 here is CASKGTGWEQYF. The CDR3 DNA follows: TGTGCCAGCAAGGGGACAGGGTGGGAGCAGTACTTC.